The source of this T cell receptor (beta chain) is a study of blood T cell repertoires in COVID-19 (dated by TCRdb to about 2020). For the study in its entirety: Collaborator samples came from the United States, Italy and Spain and covered acute and convalescent phases of COVID-19. The sample metadata nearly always contained a de-identified subject ID, COVID-19 status, age in years and sex. The repertoires were released in a freely available public database meant as a resource for research on the immune response to SARS-CoV-2. The prospective study material was composed of cDNA or gDNA derived from T cells, B-cell-depleted T cells, or PBMCs. Where HLA class I and class II types were available, the types were taken from metadata supplied by the sample provider, not from assay-based typing. The dataset comprised deeply sampled blood TCRbeta repertoires from subjects exposed to, actively infected with, or recovered from COVID-19. Samples were obtained from the ongoing ImmuneRACE study (first 160 participants) and from over a thousand subjects provided by 6 global collaborators. The investigation overall reported the following: How much clinical and demographic metadata was included differed by source and by participant, and the metadata was provided uncurated.

As for this clone: It lacks a known antigen. There are no base qualities to consult, and no much larger clone falls within one base.

From a lookup of the germline V gene (reference sequence), CDR1 and CDR2 are GTSNPN and SVGIG. Reading from cysteine to phenylalanine, the CDR3 counts 14 amino acids. Of the read, only the CDR3 DNA is kept; its 42 bases are in frame from base 1. V trim: 2 bases; J trim: 9 bases; unmatched bases: 9. The immunoSEQ Assay, a bias-controlled multiplex PCR, was used to amplify TCRbeta CDR3 regions from genomic DNA. The study's processing was this. The number of nucleated cells in each sample was estimated by amplification of reference gene primers within the assay. To quantify the absolute abundance of each unique TCRbeta CDR3 rearrangement, sequence reads were collapsed and filtered. For each sample, productive Simpson clonality was calculated as the square root of Simpson's diversity index over productive rearrangements. TCRdb mirrors the immuneACCESS table, restricted to in-frame sequences. Some clones are absent from its copies; in checked studies, under half trace to an unresolved V gene, and the reason for the others is unknown. That table is the source of V, J and clone size, and D and trimming were worked out from the DNA. A total of roughly 160,000 clones appear in this sample, 85% to 90% of them only once. The biggest ten clones account for almost 1% of the sample.

Each collaborating institution followed its own protocols to collect whole blood in K2EDTA tubes. Collaborator samples were shipped for TCRbeta analysis as frozen whole blood, isolated PBMCs, or DNA extracted from either sample type. Source material: peripheral blood. This receptor chain uses TRBV30 and TRBJ2-1, with 8 central nucleotides matching TRBD1. This TCR was sampled from a man aged 18-30 years with acute or convalescent COVID-19. CDR3 loop: CAWSKQGAFGEQFF. The bases read TGTGCCTGGAGTAAGCAGGGGGCTTTCGGTGAGCAGTTCTTC.